Below are 21 T cell receptor beta chains sequenced from a single sample in a study of cytotoxic CD8 clonotypes in ibrutinib-treated CLL. Assay: immunoSEQ multiplex PCR; the TCRdb copy retains only in-frame clones and omits some. Among about 39,000 clones, 65% to 70% were seen once, and the ten largest hold about 6.8%. Sequenced material: PBMCs, taken at disease progression, from a patient treated with ibrutinib. All receptors come from a human donor with chronic lymphocytic leukemia.

CDR3 in DNA: TGCGCCAGCAGCTTGATCCGAATTGACTATGGCTACACCTTC. Residues: CASSLIRIDYGYTF. The chain employs TRBV5-1 and TRBJ1-2; D call uncertain. The CDR3 consists of 14 residues. Germline values: CDR1 SGHRS, CDR2 YFSETQ. Between the trimmed V and J ends, which lost 1 base and 3 bases, there was a span of 10 bases.

The CDR3: CASSIDRDEQYF. In DNA form, the CDR3 reads TGTGCCAGCAGTATCGACAGGGACGAGCAGTACTTC. The V and J genes are TRBV28 and TRBJ2-7; 7 bases are shared with TRBD1. The CDR3 runs 12 residues. Germline CDR1 reads MDHEN; CDR2 reads SYDVKM. Trimming cost V 5 bases and J 5 bases; bases outside gene matches: 3. Full variable domain (outside the CDR3, taken from reference TRBV28 and TRBJ2-7): DVKVTQSSRYLVKRTGEKVFLECVQDMDHENMFWYRQDPGLGLRLIYFSYDVKMKEKGDIPEGYSVSREKKERFSLILESASTNQTSMYLCASSIDRDEQYFGPGTRLTVT.

V and J are TRBV28 and TRBJ1-1; the match to TRBD1 covers 11 bases. With 10 bases clipped from V and 4 bases from J, the junction kept 11 bases outside the gene matches. The CDR3 has 15 residues. The V gene's germline CDR1 is MDHEN and CDR2 SYDVKM. In DNA form, the CDR3 reads TGTGCCACCAGGACGGACAGGGGGCTAGTCACTGAAGCTTTCTTT. Amino acid sequence: CATRTDRGLVTEAFF.

The chain is built from TRBV4-2 and TRBJ1-2; unclear D gene. Germline V gives CDR1 LGHNA, CDR2 YNFKEQ. CDR3 length: 15 amino acids. Trimming removed 1 base from V and 2 bases from J, with 11 bases in between. CDR3 in amino acids: CASSQVPTGNYGYTF. In DNA form, the CDR3 reads TGTGCCAGCAGCCAAGTCCCTACGGGCAACTATGGCTACACCTTC.

This clone has more than one count but fewer than ten. The chain employs TRBV20-1 and TRBJ1-1, with D perhaps TRBD1 (5 bases). The V and J ends lost 2 bases and 8 bases respectively, with 6 bases between them. This CDR3 is built from 10 residues. Germline V gene lookup returns CDR1 DFQATT and CDR2 SNEGSKA (reference sequence). The CDR3 DNA reads TGCAGTGCTAGATGGACAGAAGCTTTCTTT. Protein: CSARWTEAFF.

There are a few counts of this clone. The chain links TRBV28 to TRBJ2-3; weak D call: TRBD2 (6 bases). The CDR3 covers 15 residues. Germline CDR1 is MDHEN and CDR2 is SYDVKM. The V gene lost 3 bases and the J gene lost 2 bases, with 12 bases spanning the gap. This CDR3 is CASSFFRGTTDTQYF. CDR3 sequence (DNA): TGTGCCAGCAGTTTCTTTCGCGGGACCACAGATACGCAGTATTTT. Using reference TRBV28 and TRBJ2-3 for the parts outside the CDR3, the full variable domain is DVKVTQSSRYLVKRTGEKVFLECVQDMDHENMFWYRQDPGLGLRLIYFSYDVKMKEKGDIPEGYSVSREKKERFSLILESASTNQTSMYLCASSFFRGTTDTQYFGPGTRLTVL.

The V and J genes are TRBV2 and TRBJ1-3; no clear D. V was cut by 5 bases and J by 2 bases, with 4 bases left in between. The CDR3 sequence is 12 residues long. The V gene's germline CDR1 is SNHLY and CDR2 FYNNEI. The DNA of the CDR3 is TGTGCCAGCAGTCCGGCTGGAAACACCATATATTTT. It specifies CASSPAGNTIYF.

This clone was picked up a small number of times. CDR3 nucleotides: TGTGCCAGCAGTTTATTGGTGACAGGCACCTATAATTCACCCCTCCACTTT. It is translated as CASSLLVTGTYNSPLHF. The chain employs TRBV28 and TRBJ1-6; tentatively, D is TRBD1 (6 bases). The CDR3 has 17 amino acids. Trimming cost V 1 base and J 2 bases, with 12 bases left between them. Per the germline V gene, CDR1 is MDHEN and CDR2 is SYDVKM.

This clone was detected only once. The chain employs TRBV18 and TRBJ2-5, with 8 bases that match TRBD2. The CDR3 extends over 16 amino acids. CDR1 is KGHSH, CDR2 LQKENI, per germline. With 2 bases clipped from V and 0 bases from J, the junction kept 5 bases outside the gene matches. CDR3 residues: CASSPGIAGNQETQYF. The CDR3 region has the DNA TGTGCCAGCTCACCAGGAATAGCGGGAAACCAAGAGACCCAGTACTTC. Variable domain in full (rest from reference TRBV18 and TRBJ2-5): NAGVMQNPRHLVRRRGQEARLRCSPMKGHSHVYWYRQLPEEGLKFMVYLQKENIIDESGMPKERFSAEFPKEGPSILRIQQVVRGDSAAYFCASSPGIAGNQETQYFGPGTRLLVL.

The V and J genes are TRBV5-1 and TRBJ1-3; D not certain. The length of the CDR3 is 14 residues. The V gene lost 6 bases and the J gene lost 4 bases, with 14 bases spanning the gap. Germline V lookup: CDR1 SGHRS, CDR2 YFSETQ. The CDR3 reads CASMWGTAGNTIYF. The CDR3 nucleotides are TGCGCCAGCATGTGGGGAACAGCCGGAAACACCATATATTTT.

This clone was detected a few times. This chain connects TRBV11-2 to TRBJ2-5; 7 bases are shared with TRBD1. V was clipped by 2 bases and J by 5 bases; unmatched bases: 8. CDR1 is SGHAT, CDR2 FQNNGV, per germline. The CDR3 has 15 residues. The CDR3 sequence is CASSLRPDRLETQYF. CDR3 nucleotides: TGTGCCAGCAGCTTAAGACCGGACAGGTTGGAGACCCAGTACTTC.

This clone was seen only a few times. The chain couples TRBV11-1 to TRBJ2-3, with 13 bases matching TRBD2. Germline assignment: CDR1 SGHAT and CDR2 FQDESV (reference sequence). The CDR3 is made up of 17 amino acids. Germline trimming cut 4 bases from V and 2 bases from J; bases unmatched to any gene: 6. CDR3 bases: TGTGCCAGCAGCTGGGGGACTAGCGGGACCTTCACAGATACGCAGTATTTT. Encoded protein: CASSWGTSGTFTDTQYF.

The chain joins TRBV7-3 to TRBJ1-1; maybe TRBD1 (5 bases). Trimming left V 5 bases short and J 1 base short, with 14 bases between. CDR1 SGHTA and CDR2 FQGTGA come from the germline V gene. The length of the CDR3 is 15 residues. This CDR3 reads CASSPHGGENTEAFF. The CDR3 bases are TGTGCCAGCAGCCCCCATGGGGGAGAGAACACTGAAGCTTTCTTT.

V is TRBV2 and J is TRBJ2-2; 8 nucleotides match TRBD1. Germline CDR1 and CDR2: SNHLY and FYNNEI. The CDR3 is 14 residues long. V dropped 7 bases and J dropped 2; count of bases not matched to a gene: 3. CDR3 sequence (DNA): TGTGCCAGCACCGACAGGGGTAACACCGGGGAGCTGTTTTTT. Translation gives CASTDRGNTGELFF.

The chain has TRBV5-1 and TRBJ2-5; no clear D. The germline V and J ends were trimmed by 4 bases and 5 bases, with 9 bases remaining between them. The CDR3 totals 12 residues. Germline assignment: CDR1 SGHRS and CDR2 YFSETQ. The CDR3: CASSPGSETQYF. Here the CDR3 DNA reads TGCGCCAGCAGCCCCGGAAGCGAGACCCAGTACTTC.

The DNA of the CDR3 is TGTGCCAGTAGTCTTCTAGCGGGAGAGCGTGAGCAGTTCTTC. Translation gives CASSLLAGEREQFF. This chain links TRBV19 with TRBJ2-1; 10 bases align to TRBD2. After removal of 5 bases from V and 9 bases from J, the junction contained 7 bases not matched to a gene. CDR3 length equals 14 residues. Germline V gene lookup returns CDR1 LNHDA and CDR2 SQIVND (reference sequence).

The genes are TRBV14 and TRBJ2-7; 9 bases line up with TRBD2. Germline V gives CDR1 SGHDN, CDR2 FVKESK. This CDR3 has 17 residues. The V and J ends lost 0 bases and 3 bases, in that order; junction bases with no gene match: 9. CDR3 bases: TGTGCCAGCAGCCAAGATATATGGTCTAGCGGGATCTACGAGCAGTACTTC. This translates into CASSQDIWSSGIYEQYF.

The rearrangement links TRBV9 to TRBJ2-5; 7 bases are shared with TRBD2. This CDR3 spans 14 amino acids. CDR1 SGDLS and CDR2 YYNGEE come from the germline V gene. The J segment lost 3 bases and the V segment lost 7 bases, leaving 9 bases of the junction unmatched. Written as DNA, the CDR3 is TGTGCCAGCGCGTTTGGGGGAGGGGAAGAGACCCAGTACTTC. This codes for CASAFGGGEETQYF. The full variable domain, with the rest looked up from reference TRBV9 and TRBJ2-5, is DSGVTQTPKHLITATGQRVTLRCSPRSGDLSVYWYQQSLDQGLQFLIQYYNGEERAKGNILERFSAQQFPDLHSELNLSSLELGDSALYFCASAFGGGEETQYFGPGTRLLVL.

The chain combines TRBV27 with TRBJ1-5; D is ambiguous. Trimming took 8 bases from V and 5 from J, leaving 10 bases between them. This CDR3 has 12 residues. Germline V gene sequence: CDR1 MNHEY, CDR2 SMNVEV (reference sequence). CDR3 amino acids: CASAPRDQPQHF. The CDR3 DNA reads TGTGCCAGCGCCCCCCGGGATCAGCCCCAGCATTTT.

The gene calls are TRBV29-1 and TRBJ1-2; TRBD1 matches 10 bases. CDR3 length equals 14 residues. Looked up from germline, CDR1 is SQVTM and CDR2 is ANQGSEA. Trimming took 4 bases from V and 2 from J; bases not matched to a gene: 4. The CDR3 DNA reads TGCAGCGTTGGGACAGGGGGTGGCAACTATGGCTACACCTTC. Its protein is CSVGTGGGNYGYTF.

The gene calls are TRBV14 and TRBJ2-7; 9 bases are a match to TRBD1. The CDR3 is made up of 17 amino acids. V was pared by 2 bases and J by 9 bases, with 17 bases of the junction left unmatched. Looked up from germline, CDR1 is SGHDN and CDR2 is FVKESK. The CDR3 DNA reads TGTGCCAGCAGCCAAAAAGGGGGACAGGGAGGCAGCCTCCGGCAGTACTTC. It yields the protein CASSQKGGQGGSLRQYF.